This TCR beta chain was retrieved from a study of T cell repertoires in cytomegalovirus infection. Study overall: The study used recently identified HLA-C-restricted and well-studied HLA-B-restricted CMV epitopes. Evidence of both CMV infection and a matching HLA type came from public TCR beta signatures.

Worth noting for this clonotype: Its specificity is unknown.

The germline V and J ends were trimmed by 3 bases and 4 bases, with 9 bases remaining between them. Germline CDR1 and CDR2: SGHTA and FQGNSA. This CDR3 is built from 13 residues. TCRdb reanalysed the reads using MiXCR and keeps one entry per CDR3 protein. The profile shows 200,000 or so distinct CDR3 sequences, around 35% of them singletons. Findings and limits, study-wide: There were HLA-C-restricted CMV-specific TCR beta clonotypes dominating the ex vivo response.

The chain joins TRBV7-2 to TRBJ2-5; the D call may be TRBD1 or TRBD2 (5 bases each). Sequences were derived from CD8+ T cells from cultured PBMCs, sampled from culture after CMV antigen stimulation. The receptor was isolated from a human donor in good health (CMV status not recorded). Some clones in this sample may be carry-over from other donors' samples. DNA for the CDR3: TGTGCCAGCAGCTTGGGGGACCCAGAGACCCAGTACTTC. Residues: CASSLGDPETQYF.